One and the same sample provided the 15 T cell receptor beta chains below, sequenced in a study of T cells after yellow fever vaccination (dated by TCRdb to about 2019). What the treatment or condition label conveys for this sample: live attenuated yellow fever vaccine strain. Preparation of the library involved 5' RACE. The data were produced on an Illumina NovaSeq 6000. TCRdb reanalyzed the raw reads on its own, using fastp at Q25 for trimming and MiXCR for clone calling, and kept in-frame beta chains. All rows with the same CDR3 protein become a single entry with the most common DNA and genes. The sample table holds about 240,000 distinct CDR3 sequences, of which about 3.9% were seen once. Approximately 18% of the sample comes from the top ten. Source: PBMCs, taken 15 days after the yellow fever booster vaccination. The receptor source for this set is a man in his late teens or twenties who received the YFV17D yellow fever vaccine.

This clonotype came up many times. The chain links TRBV18 to TRBJ1-1; D remains unclear. The ends were cut back, 3 bases at V and 3 bases at J, with 11 bases in the middle. This CDR3 has 14 amino acids. Germline V gene lookup returns CDR1 KGHSH and CDR2 LQKENI. Written as DNA, the CDR3 is TGTGCCAGCTCACCTAGCCCTGGGGACACTGAAGCTTTCTTT. This translates into CASSPSPGDTEAFF.

This clonotype was observed many times. The V gene is TRBV25-1, the J gene TRBJ1-5; D is undetermined. V lost 1 base and J lost 5, with 12 bases in between. The germline V gene has CDR1 MGHDK and CDR2 SYGVNS. CDR3 size: 15 residues. The CDR3 DNA sequence: TGTGCCAGCAGTGAATCTGGGCTTGGGGATCAGCCCCAGCATTTT. This codes for CASSESGLGDQPQHF.

This clonotype appeared many times. The CDR3 here is CSAPPPPGTTGELFF. CDR3 nucleotides: TGCAGTGCCCCTCCCCCTCCCGGGACCACCGGGGAGCTGTTTTTT. The chain couples TRBV20-1 to TRBJ2-2, with D possibly being TRBD1 or TRBD2 (5 bases each). Trimming took off 6 bases at V and 4 bases at J, with 18 bases between the two ends. CDR3 length equals 15 residues. Germline V gene data show CDR1 as DFQATT and CDR2 as SNEGSKA (reference sequence).

This clonotype was counted ten times or more. The chain recombines TRBV20-1 with TRBJ2-5; D perhaps matches TRBD2 (6 bases). The CDR3 has 13 amino acids. V lost 3 bases to trimming and J lost 4 bases, with 12 bases between them. Germline V CDR1 and CDR2: DFQATT, SNEGSKA (reference sequence). The CDR3 spells CSARGTPGETQYF. As DNA, the CDR3 is TGCAGTGCTAGGGGGACTCCTGGAGAGACCCAGTACTTC.

This clonotype was recorded at least ten times. This rearrangement joins TRBV7-2 to TRBJ2-3; 8 nucleotides line up with TRBD2. Germline V gene data show CDR1 as SGHTA and CDR2 as FQGNSA. V shed 7 bases and J 4 bases; nucleotides not matched to a gene: 13. This CDR3 region has 16 residues. In DNA form, the CDR3 reads TGTGCCAGCAAAGAGCCCGGCGGGGGGAGTGCAGATACGCAGTATTTT. This codes for CASKEPGGGSADTQYF.

This clonotype was detected ten times or more. The chain couples TRBV3-1 to TRBJ2-3, with 9 bases aligning to TRBD1. The CDR3 consists of 17 residues. Germline assignment: CDR1 LGHDT and CDR2 YNNKEL (reference sequence). The J segment lost 2 bases and the V segment lost 0 bases, leaving 6 bases of the junction unmatched. CDR3 protein: CASSQDGDRVYTDTQYF. The CDR3 bases are TGTGCCAGCAGCCAAGATGGGGACAGGGTCTACACAGATACGCAGTATTTT.

Ten or more counts support this clonotype. The chain uses TRBV6-2 or TRBV6-3 and TRBJ2-5, with TRBD1 matching 9 bases. This CDR3 is built from 14 residues. Germline-derived CDR1 and CDR2 are MNHEY and SVGEGT. V lost 0 bases, J lost 5 bases, and 1 base stayed unmatched. The CDR3 DNA reads TGTGCCAGCAGTTACTCCGGGACAGGGGAGACCCAGTACTTC. This translates into CASSYSGTGETQYF.

This clonotype has a count of ten or more. The genes are TRBV5-1 and TRBJ1-6; TRBD1 matches at 7 bases. From germline, CDR1 is SGHRS and CDR2 YFSETQ. This CDR3 comprises 15 residues. V shed 4 bases and J 9 bases; nucleotides not matched to a gene: 10. The CDR3 bases are TGCGCCAGCAGCCTGGAGGGGGCCGGTAGTTCACCCCTCCACTTT. It codes for CASSLEGAGSSPLHF.

This clonotype was counted at least ten times. V usage is TRBV12-3 or TRBV12-4 and J usage is TRBJ1-4; weak D call: TRBD1 (6 bases). Trimming removed 6 bases at V and 8 bases at J, with 19 bases between. CDR3 length: 15 residues. The DNA for the CDR3 is TGTGCCAGCAGAGCCGCGGGGCAGGGGTGGGAAAAACTGTTTTTT. Residues: CASRAAGQGWEKLFF.

In its sample, this clonotype was seen many times. The chain recombines TRBV7-9 with TRBJ1-2; 8 nucleotides match TRBD1. Germline V lookup: CDR1 SEHNR, CDR2 FQNEAQ (reference sequence). The junction had 8 bases not matched to a gene; V was cut back by 1 base and J by 4 bases. This CDR3 is 16 amino acids long. The DNA for the CDR3 is TGTGCCAGCAGCTTAGTCCCCGGACAGGGCATCTATGGCTACACCTTC. Translating gives CASSLVPGQGIYGYTF.

This clonotype was recorded many times. The chain recombines TRBV20-1 with TRBJ2-5; TRBD1 aligns across 7 bases. The CDR3 sequence is 13 residues long. The V segment lost 7 bases and the J segment 1 base; nucleotides outside the gene matches: 6. The germline gives CDR1 DFQATT, CDR2 SNEGSKA (reference sequence). In nucleotides, the CDR3 is TGCAGTGGCCAACAGGGGACCCAAGAGACCCAGTACTTC. Encoded protein: CSGQQGTQETQYF.

This clonotype was observed many times. The chain links TRBV6-2 or TRBV6-3 to TRBJ2-3; D possibly corresponds to TRBD2 (5 bases). V lost 0 bases and J lost 3, with 10 bases in between. The length of the CDR3 is 15 residues. Germline CDR1 and CDR2: MNHEY and SVGEGT. The CDR3 DNA sequence: TGTGCCAGCAGTTACTCGATGGGAGCTACAGATACGCAGTATTTT. This sequence encodes CASSYSMGATDTQYF.

Ten or more counts support this clonotype. This sequence joins TRBV7-9 and TRBJ2-3; 8 positions agree with TRBD2. After removal of 5 bases from V and 7 bases from J, the junction contained 11 bases not matched to a gene. CDR1 is SEHNR and CDR2 is FQNEAQ in the germline V gene (reference sequence). The CDR3 has 15 amino acids. CDR3 in amino acids: CASSPAGLALNTQYF. CDR3 sequence (DNA): TGTGCCAGCAGCCCGGCCGGACTAGCCCTAAATACGCAGTATTTT. The full variable domain, in which reference TRBV7-9 and TRBJ2-3 provide the parts outside the CDR3, is DTGVSQNPRHKITKRGQNVTFRCDPISEHNRLYWYRQTLGQGPEFLTYFQNEAQLEKSRLLSDRFSAERPKGSFSTLEIQRTEQGDSAMYLCASSPAGLALNTQYFGPGTRLTVL.

This clonotype was counted between two and nine times. The V gene is TRBV5-1, the J gene TRBJ2-2; possibly TRBD2 for D (5 bases). Between the trimmed V and J ends, which lost 1 base and 0 bases, there was a span of 7 bases. Germline V gene sequence: CDR1 SGHRS, CDR2 YFSETQ. The CDR3 has 15 residues. The CDR3 loop reads CASSLREPNTGELFF. The CDR3 bases are TGCGCCAGCAGCTTGCGGGAACCGAACACCGGGGAGCTGTTTTTT.

V gene TRBV29-1 combines with J gene TRBJ2-5; D ambiguous. The germline gives CDR1 SQVTM, CDR2 ANQGSEA. The V gene lost 6 bases and the J gene lost 4 bases, with 15 bases spanning the gap. This CDR3 region has 13 residues. In DNA, the CDR3 is TGCAGCGTAGGGTCGGTCCGGGTAGAGACCCAGTACTTC. Translation: CSVGSVRVETQYF.